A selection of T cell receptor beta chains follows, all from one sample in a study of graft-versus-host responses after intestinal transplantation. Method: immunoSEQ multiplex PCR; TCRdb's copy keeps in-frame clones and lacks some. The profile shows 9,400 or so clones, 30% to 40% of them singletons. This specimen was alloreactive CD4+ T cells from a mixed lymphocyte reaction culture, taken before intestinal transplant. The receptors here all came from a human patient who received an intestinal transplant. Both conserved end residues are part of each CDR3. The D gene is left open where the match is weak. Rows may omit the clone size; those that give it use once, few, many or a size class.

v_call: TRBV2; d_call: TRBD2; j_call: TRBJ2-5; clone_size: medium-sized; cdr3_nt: TGTGCCAGCAGCCAAGGACTAGCGGGGGGCGGGGAGACCCAGTACTTC; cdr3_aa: CASSQGLAGGGETQYF
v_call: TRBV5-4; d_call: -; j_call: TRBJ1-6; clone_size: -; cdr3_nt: TGTGCCAGCAGCTCTTACTCCTATAATTCACCCCTCCACTTT; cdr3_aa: CASSSYSYNSPLHF
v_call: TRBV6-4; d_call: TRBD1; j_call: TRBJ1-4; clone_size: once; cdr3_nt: TGTGCCAGCAACCGACAGGGAGACGAAAAACTGTTTTTT; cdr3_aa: CASNRQGDEKLFF
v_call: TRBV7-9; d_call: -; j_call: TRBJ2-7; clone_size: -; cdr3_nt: TGTGCCAGCAGCTTATATTACCCAGGGTCATACGAGCAGTACTTC; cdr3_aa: CASSLYYPGSYEQYF
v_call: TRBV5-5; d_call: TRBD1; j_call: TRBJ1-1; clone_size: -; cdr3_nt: TGTGCCAGCAGCGCGGACAGGGGGCGGGCTGAAGCTTTCTTT; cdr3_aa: CASSADRGRAEAFF
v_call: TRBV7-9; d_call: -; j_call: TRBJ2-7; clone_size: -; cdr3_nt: TGTGCCAGCAGCTTATGGCCCAGGTTCTCCTACGAGCAGTACTTC; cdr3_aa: CASSLWPRFSYEQYF
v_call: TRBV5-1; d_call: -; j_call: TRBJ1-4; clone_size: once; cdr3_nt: TGCGCCAGCAGCTTGGCCTATCAGGGAGGAGGTAATGAAAAACTGTTTTTT; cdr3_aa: CASSLAYQGGGNEKLFF
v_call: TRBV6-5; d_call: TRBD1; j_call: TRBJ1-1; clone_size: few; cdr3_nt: TGTGCCAGCACTACTACAGGGGGGAGGAGGACTGAAGCTTTCTTT; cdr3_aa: CASTTTGGRRTEAFF
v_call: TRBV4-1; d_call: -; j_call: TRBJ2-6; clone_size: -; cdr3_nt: TGCGCCAGCAGCCAAGTTCTATACTCTGGGGCCAACGTCCTGACTTTC; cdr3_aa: CASSQVLYSGANVLTF
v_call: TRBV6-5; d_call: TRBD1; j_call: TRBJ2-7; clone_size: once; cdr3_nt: TGTGCCAGCACCGGGACAGGGAGTCGCGAGCAGTACTTC; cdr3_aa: CASTGTGSREQYF
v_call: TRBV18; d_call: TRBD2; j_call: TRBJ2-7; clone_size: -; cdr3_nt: TGTGCCAGCTCACCCCCTGAGGGACTAGCGTCCCACGAGCAGTACTTC; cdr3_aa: CASSPPEGLASHEQYF
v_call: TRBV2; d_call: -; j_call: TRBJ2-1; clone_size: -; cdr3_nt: TGTGCCAGCAGTCAAACTAGGGCGGGAAATGAGCAGTTCTTC; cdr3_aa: CASSQTRAGNEQFF
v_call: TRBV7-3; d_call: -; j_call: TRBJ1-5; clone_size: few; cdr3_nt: TGTGCCAGCAGCTTAGCGCAACTCCCCAATCAGCCCCAGCATTTT; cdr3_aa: CASSLAQLPNQPQHF
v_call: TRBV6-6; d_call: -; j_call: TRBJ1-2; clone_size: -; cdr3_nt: TGTGCCAGCAGTCCGTGGTTAGTTAACTATGGCTACACCTTC; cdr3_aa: CASSPWLVNYGYTF
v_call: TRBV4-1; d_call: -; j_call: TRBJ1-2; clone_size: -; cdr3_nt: TGCGCCAGCACCCGAGGGAGGGGAGACTATGGCTACACCTTC; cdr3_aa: CASTRGRGDYGYTF
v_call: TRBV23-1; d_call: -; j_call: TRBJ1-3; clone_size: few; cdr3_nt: TGCGCCAGCAGTCAATGGCGGGTGAGCTCTGGAAACACCATATATTTT; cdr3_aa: CASSQWRVSSGNTIYF
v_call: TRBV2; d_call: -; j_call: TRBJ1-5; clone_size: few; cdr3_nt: TGTGCCAGCAGCCCCGGCAGGGGTGACCAGCCCCAGCATTTT; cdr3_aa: CASSPGRGDQPQHF
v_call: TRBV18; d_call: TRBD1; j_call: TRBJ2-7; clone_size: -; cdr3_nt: TGTGCCAGCTCGTCCGGGACAGCTCCTTCCTACGAGCAGTACTTC; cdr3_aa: CASSSGTAPSYEQYF
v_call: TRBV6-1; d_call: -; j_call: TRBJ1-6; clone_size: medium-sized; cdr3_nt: TGTGCCAGCAGTGCGCCGGGACTGCAGGACTATTCACCCCTCCACTTT; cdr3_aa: CASSAPGLQDYSPLHF
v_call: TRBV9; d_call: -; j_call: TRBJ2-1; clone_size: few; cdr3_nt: TGTGCCAGCAGCGCCGTAGGGGGAAGGAATGAGCAGTTCTTC; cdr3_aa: CASSAVGGRNEQFF
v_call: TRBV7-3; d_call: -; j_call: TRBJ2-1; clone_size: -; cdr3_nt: TGTGCCAGCACCTTAGAAACGGCGGACAATGAGCAGTTCTTC; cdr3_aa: CASTLETADNEQFF
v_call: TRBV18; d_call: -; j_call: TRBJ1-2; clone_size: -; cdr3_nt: TGTGCCAGCTCACCATCGGCCAGGTTCTTCTATGGCTACACCTTC; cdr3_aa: CASSPSARFFYGYTF
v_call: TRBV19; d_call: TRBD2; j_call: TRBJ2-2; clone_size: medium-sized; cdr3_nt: TGTGCCAGTAGTATTGCGACTAGCGGTAACACCGGGGAGCTGTTTTTT; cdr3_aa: CASSIATSGNTGELFF
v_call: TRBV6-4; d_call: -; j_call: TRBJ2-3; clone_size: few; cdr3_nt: TGTGCCGGGTACCCCCGGGGAGATACGCAGTATTTT; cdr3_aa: CAGYPRGDTQYF
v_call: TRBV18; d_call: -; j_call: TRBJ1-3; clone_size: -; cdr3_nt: TGTGCCAGCTCACCTACAGCTCTCGGAGGAAACACCATATATTTT; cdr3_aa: CASSPTALGGNTIYF
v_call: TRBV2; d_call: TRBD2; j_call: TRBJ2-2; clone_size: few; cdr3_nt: TGTGCCAGCAGTGTGTCCTCCACTAGCGGGGGGCACAACACCGGGGAGCTGTTTTTT; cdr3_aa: CASSVSSTSGGHNTGELFF
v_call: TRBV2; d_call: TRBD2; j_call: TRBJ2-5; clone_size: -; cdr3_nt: TGTGCCAGCGGGGAGGCGGGGGGGAGAGAGACCCAGTACTTC; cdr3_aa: CASGEAGGRETQYF
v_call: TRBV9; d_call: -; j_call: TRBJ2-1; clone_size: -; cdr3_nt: TGTGCCAGCAGCGCCGGGCGTCTCTCGGGGGAGCAGTTCTTC; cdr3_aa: CASSAGRLSGEQFF
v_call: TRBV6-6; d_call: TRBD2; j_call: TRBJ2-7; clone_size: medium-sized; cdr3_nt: TGTGCCGGGACCTGTAGCGGGAGGGCCAAATACGAGCAGTACTTC; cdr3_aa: CAGTCSGRAKYEQYF
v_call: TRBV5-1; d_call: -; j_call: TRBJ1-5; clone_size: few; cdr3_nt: TGCGCCAGCAGGGATGGGCAGGAAGTCTATAGCAATCAGCCCCAGCATTTT; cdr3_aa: CASRDGQEVYSNQPQHF
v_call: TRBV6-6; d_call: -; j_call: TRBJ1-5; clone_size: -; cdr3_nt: TGTGCCAGCAGATTTCCGGGTAATCAGCCCCAGCATTTT; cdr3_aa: CASRFPGNQPQHF
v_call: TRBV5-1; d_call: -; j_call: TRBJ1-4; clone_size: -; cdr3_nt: TGCGCCAGCAGCAGATCCGGAGGGAAAGAAAAACTGTTTTTT; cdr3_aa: CASSRSGGKEKLFF
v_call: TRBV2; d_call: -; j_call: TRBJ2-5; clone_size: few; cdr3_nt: TGTGCCAGCAGTGTCCGGGTCCAAGAGACCCAGTACTTC; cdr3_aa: CASSVRVQETQYF
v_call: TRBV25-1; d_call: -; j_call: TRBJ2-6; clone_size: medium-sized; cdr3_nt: TGTGCCAGCAGTGGGTACGGGTTGGGTTCTGGGGCCAACGTCCTGACTTTC; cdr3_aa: CASSGYGLGSGANVLTF